The 16 T cell receptor beta chains in this list originate from one sample, sequenced in a study of T cells in Graves' hyperthyroidism and ophthalmopathy. The CDR3 regions of TCR beta were amplified from RNA transcripts. TCR CDR3 underwent first-round RT-PCR with the HTBI primer set. TCRdb analysed the multiplex PCR reads with MiXCR anew, one entry per CDR3 protein. The sample comprises about 640,000 distinct CDR3 sequences, less than 45% of which are singletons, and less than 9% rests with the top ten. Sequencing was carried out using peripheral blood or thyroid tissue (not recorded which). The receptors here all came from an adult man with Graves' disease, either hyperthyroidism or ophthalmopathy (not recorded which).

The chain is built from TRBV29-1 and TRBJ2-5; the match to TRBD1 covers 11 bases. Germline lookup yields CDR1 SQVTM and CDR2 ANQGSEA. This CDR3 region has 13 residues. The trim removed 8 bases at V and 4 bases at J, leaving 6 bases unmatched. CDR3 sequence: CSRTGGAGETQYF. The CDR3 nucleotides are TGCAGCAGGACAGGGGGCGCTGGAGAGACCCAGTACTTC.

Concerning this clonotype itself: Just one base apart from a much larger clone, this may be a read error. The gene calls are TRBV11-2 and TRBJ2-5; perhaps TRBD2 as D (7 bases). CDR1 and CDR2 (germline): SGHAT, FQNNGV. The CDR3 length is 13 residues. DNA of the CDR3: TGTGCCAGCAGGGGACTACCAGGGGAGACCCAGCACTTC. This sequence encodes CASRGLPGETQHF.

At least ten counts were recorded for this clonotype. The gene calls are TRBV24-1 and TRBJ1-2; D may be TRBD1 (6 bases). V was shortened by 2 bases and J by 7 bases, with 10 bases between the two germline ends. The CDR3 has 13 residues. From germline, CDR1 is KGHDR and CDR2 SFDVKD. The CDR3 here is CATSDWGASGYTF. The CDR3 coding sequence is TGTGCCACCAGTGATTGGGGGGCTAGTGGCTACACCTTC.

V gene TRBV19 combines with J gene TRBJ2-7, with 9 bases aligning to TRBD1. CDR3 size: 14 residues. Germline V CDR1 and CDR2: LNHDA, SQIVND (reference sequence). With V trimmed by 9 bases and J by 2 bases, 8 bases remained unmatched. CDR3 DNA sequence: TGTGCCAGCAACCCGGACAGGGGAACCTACGAGCAGTACTTC. It specifies CASNPDRGTYEQYF. Filled out from reference TRBV19 and TRBJ2-7, the complete variable domain reads DGGITQSPKYLFRKEGQNVTLSCEQNLNHDAMYWYRQDPGQGLRLIYYSQIVNDFQKGDIAEGYSVSREKKESFPLTVTSAQKNPTAFYLCASNPDRGTYEQYFGPGTRLTVT.

The chain couples TRBV29-1 to TRBJ1-2; D gene unclear. Deletions cut 6 bases from V and 7 bases from J, with 6 bases between. This CDR3 has 9 amino acids. From germline, CDR1 is SQVTM and CDR2 ANQGSEA. The CDR3 here is CSVRTGYTF. CDR3 nucleotides: TGCAGCGTGCGGACTGGCTACACCTTC. The full variable domain, in which reference TRBV29-1 and TRBJ1-2 provide the parts outside the CDR3, is SAVISQKPSRDICQRGTSLTIQCQVDSQVTMMFWYRQQPGQSLTLIATANQGSEATYESGFVIDKFPISRPNLTFSTLTVSNMSPEDSSIYLCSVRTGYTFGSGTRLTVV.

There are many counts of this clonotype. The chain has TRBV10-3 and TRBJ1-5; TRBD1 matches 10 bases. The V gene's germline CDR1 is ENHRY and CDR2 SYGVKD. This CDR3 region has 15 residues. J was trimmed by 4 bases and V by 3 bases; bases with no gene match: 3. CDR3 nucleotides: TGTGCCATCAGTGACCGGGACAGGGGTAATCAGCCCCAGCATTTT. As protein: CAISDRDRGNQPQHF.

This clonotype was seen repeatedly, ten times or more. V and J are TRBV7-6 and TRBJ2-2; 8 positions agree with TRBD1. The CDR3 covers 15 residues. Germline values: CDR1 SGHVS, CDR2 FNYEAQ. The trim removed 5 bases at V and 3 bases at J, leaving 5 bases unmatched. The CDR3 spells CASSRNRGDTGELFF. DNA of the CDR3: TGTGCCAGCAGCCGGAACAGGGGGGACACCGGGGAGCTGTTTTTT.

Only a few counts were recorded for this clonotype. This chain uses TRBV12-3 or TRBV12-4 with TRBJ1-1; D perhaps matches TRBD1 (6 bases). Trimming left V 1 base short and J 6 bases short, with 21 bases between. The CDR3 consists of 17 residues. Here the CDR3 DNA reads TGTGCCAGCAGTTTAGACCGGACGCACAGGGTACGCCCTGAAGCTTTCTTT. It codes for CASSLDRTHRVRPEAFF.

This clonotype came up a few times. The chain couples TRBV20-1 to TRBJ1-2; a possible D gene is TRBD1 (5 bases). V was pared by 0 bases and J by 5 bases, with 13 bases between. Germline assignment: CDR1 DFQATT and CDR2 SNEGSKA (reference sequence). This CDR3 has 14 amino acids. CDR3 loop: CSARESGGNYGYTF. Written as DNA, the CDR3 is TGCAGTGCTAGAGAATCGGGGGGGAATTATGGCTACACCTTC.

This clonotype was observed at least ten times. This sequence joins TRBV12-3 or TRBV12-4 and TRBJ1-1, with unresolved D. The CDR3 loop spans 13 amino acids. V lost 6 bases and J 2 bases, leaving 10 bases between the germline ends. The CDR3 here is CASSPVANTEAFF. The CDR3, as DNA: TGTGCCAGCAGCCCAGTAGCAAACACTGAAGCTTTCTTT.

This sequence joins TRBV24-1 and TRBJ2-7, with D perhaps given as TRBD1 or TRBD2 (5 bases each). This CDR3 has 13 residues. V was cut by 6 bases and J by 3 bases, with 11 bases left in between. Germline CDR1 is KGHDR and CDR2 is SFDVKD. The CDR3 sequence is CATSRGTGYEQYF. The CDR3 DNA is TGTGCCACCAGTCGGGGTACAGGCTACGAGCAGTACTTC.

V usage is TRBV7-9 and J usage is TRBJ1-3, with no clear D. Trimming removed 5 bases at V and 2 bases at J, with 10 bases between. The CDR3 is 14 amino acids. CDR1 and CDR2 from the germline V gene are SEHNR and FQNEAQ (reference sequence). The CDR3 loop is CASSRPGTGNTIYF. The DNA of the CDR3 is TGTGCCAGCAGCCGCCCCGGGACTGGAAACACCATATATTTT. Variable domain in full (rest from reference TRBV7-9 and TRBJ1-3): DTGVSQNPRHKITKRGQNVTFRCDPISEHNRLYWYRQTLGQGPEFLTYFQNEAQLEKSRLLSDRFSAERPKGSFSTLEIQRTEQGDSAMYLCASSRPGTGNTIYFGEGSWLTVV.

Only one count was recorded for this clonotype. The chain recombines TRBV7-9 with TRBJ2-1, with 10 bases lining up with TRBD2. V was pared by 4 bases and J by 5 bases, with 5 bases of the junction left unmatched. Germline CDR1 reads SEHNR; CDR2 reads FQNEAQ (reference sequence). The CDR3 totals 15 residues. In nucleotides, the CDR3 is TGTGCCAGCAGCTCGGGACTAGCGAGTAACAATGAGCAGTTCTTC. Encoded protein: CASSSGLASNNEQFF.

Ten or more counts support this clonotype. The chain uses TRBV6-5 and TRBJ2-2, with D unresolved. Per germline, CDR1 MNHEY and CDR2 SVGAGI. V was trimmed by 2 bases and J by 4 bases, leaving 5 bases between them. The CDR3 is 13 amino acids. This CDR3 is CASSYEATGELFF. CDR3 DNA: TGTGCCAGCAGTTACGAGGCCACCGGGGAGCTGTTTTTT.

This clonotype was observed a handful of times. V usage is TRBV7-8 and J usage is TRBJ2-6; 8 bases fit TRBD2. The CDR3 totals 16 residues. Germline CDR1 reads SGHVS; CDR2 reads FQNEAQ. Trimming cost V 5 bases and J 5 bases; bases outside gene matches: 8. CDR3 nucleotides: TGTGCCAGCAGCCCGGGGGGGGGAGGATGGGCCAACGTCCTGACTTTC. Translation: CASSPGGGGWANVLTF.

This clonotype has at least ten counts. The chain carries TRBV9 and TRBJ1-5, with D possibly TRBD1 on 5 matching bases. The germline V gene has CDR1 SGDLS and CDR2 YYNGEE. The CDR3 loop spans 14 amino acids. Trimming took off 0 bases at V and 9 bases at J, with 13 bases between the two ends. CDR3 residues: CASSVGSGFRPQHF. CDR3 coding DNA: TGTGCCAGCAGCGTAGGATCAGGGTTTCGGCCCCAGCATTTT.